These 4 T cell receptor beta chains originate from one sample sequenced in a study of human T cells and chemical hapten exposure. TCRdb reanalysed the RACE reads using MiXCR and keeps one entry per CDR3 protein. Counted here are over 150,000 distinct CDR3 sequences, around 30% occurring once; the ten biggest clones make up approximately 2.3%. As for time point: patch test 3, about 24 weeks after DPC sensitization. The treatment is: therapeutic diphenylcyclopropenone sensitization with weekly scalp DPC. The input for sequencing was whole blood, taken in connection with sensitization to the hapten diphenylcyclopropenone (DPC). The receptors here all came from a woman aged 18 to 35 with alopecia areata. Some clones in this sample may be carry-over from other donors' samples.

The gene calls are TRBV29-1 and TRBJ1-2, with no clear D. The CDR3 contains 10 residues. The germline V gene encodes CDR1 SQVTM and CDR2 ANQGSEA. V was shortened by 3 bases and J by 7 bases, with 6 bases between the two germline ends. The CDR3: CSVEGFGYTF. CDR3 DNA: TGCAGCGTTGAGGGGTTTGGCTACACCTTC.

This clonotype came up a few times. J is TRBJ2-7 and V is TRBV28, with TRBD2 matching 7 bases. The CDR3 runs 15 residues. Losses at the gene ends were 7 bases for V and 1 base for J; bases not matched to a gene: 10. Germline CDR1 and CDR2: MDHEN and SYDVKM. CDR3 residues: CASTSGTIGSYEQYF. As DNA, the CDR3 is TGTGCCAGCACGAGCGGGACCATCGGATCCTACGAGCAGTACTTC.

This clonotype was detected only a few times. The V call is TRBV15, the J call TRBJ2-3, with 7 nucleotides matching TRBD1. CDR3 size: 14 residues. The junction had 10 bases not matched to a gene; V was cut back by 5 bases and J by 8 bases. CDR1 and CDR2 from the germline V gene are LNHNV and YYDKDF (reference sequence). The CDR3 sequence: CATSSWTGGSTQYF. The CDR3 DNA is TGTGCCACCAGCTCTTGGACAGGTGGGAGTACGCAGTATTTT.

J is TRBJ1-4 and V is TRBV5-1, with unresolved D. The length of the CDR3 is 15 residues. Deletions cut 1 base from V and 0 bases from J, with 7 bases between. Germline CDR1 and CDR2: SGHRS and YFSETQ. The DNA for the CDR3 is TGCGCCAGCAGCTTGAGGTCAGCAACTAATGAAAAACTGTTTTTT. It is translated as CASSLRSATNEKLFF.